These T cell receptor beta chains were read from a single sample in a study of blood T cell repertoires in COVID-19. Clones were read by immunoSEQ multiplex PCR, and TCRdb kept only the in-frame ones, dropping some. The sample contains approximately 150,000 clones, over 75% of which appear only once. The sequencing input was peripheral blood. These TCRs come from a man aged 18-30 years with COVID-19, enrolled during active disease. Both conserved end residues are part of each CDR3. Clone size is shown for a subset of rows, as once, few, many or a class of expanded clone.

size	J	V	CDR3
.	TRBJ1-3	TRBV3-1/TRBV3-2	CASSARGGSSGNTIYF
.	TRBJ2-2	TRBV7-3	CASSGGTGRSTGELFF
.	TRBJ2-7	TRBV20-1	CSASWASTRSYEQYF
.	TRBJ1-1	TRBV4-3	CASSQGTGGNTEAFF
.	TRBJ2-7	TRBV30	CAWSVQVRAYEQYF
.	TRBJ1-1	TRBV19	CASTIQLTAGNTEAFF
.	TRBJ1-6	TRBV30	CAWSVEGLPRF
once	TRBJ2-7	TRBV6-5	CASNKGAEGYEQYF
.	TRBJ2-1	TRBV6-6	CASSYTGGEQFF
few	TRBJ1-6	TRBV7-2	CASSLEHSPLHF
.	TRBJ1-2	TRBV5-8	CASSTGQAHYGYTF
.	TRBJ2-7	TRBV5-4	CASSFPGQGIYEQYF
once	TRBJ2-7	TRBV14	CASSPRGQYEQYF
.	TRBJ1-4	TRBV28	CASSLHIYPGQTEKLLF
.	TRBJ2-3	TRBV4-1	CASSQGLSDTQYF
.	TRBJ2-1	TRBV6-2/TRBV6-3	CASSYSGWEWGGDEQFF
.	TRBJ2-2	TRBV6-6	CASSYRGGRSGELFF
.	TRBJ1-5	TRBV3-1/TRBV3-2	CASSRDWGGQPQHF
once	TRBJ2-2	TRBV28	CASMGDLNTGELFF
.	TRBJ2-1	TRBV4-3	CASSQGGLAGGPGNEQFF
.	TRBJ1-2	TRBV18	CASSPSPGYGYTF
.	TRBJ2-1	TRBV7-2	CASSSGPGGPNEQFF
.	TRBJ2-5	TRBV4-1	CASSQPTGGQETQYF
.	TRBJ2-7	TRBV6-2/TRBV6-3	CASSYSTRDRVILYEQYF
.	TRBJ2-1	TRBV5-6	CASSFRQAFLSVNEQFF
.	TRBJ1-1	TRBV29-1	CSVEDREGTEAFF
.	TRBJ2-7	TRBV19	CASSIGGQTYEQYF